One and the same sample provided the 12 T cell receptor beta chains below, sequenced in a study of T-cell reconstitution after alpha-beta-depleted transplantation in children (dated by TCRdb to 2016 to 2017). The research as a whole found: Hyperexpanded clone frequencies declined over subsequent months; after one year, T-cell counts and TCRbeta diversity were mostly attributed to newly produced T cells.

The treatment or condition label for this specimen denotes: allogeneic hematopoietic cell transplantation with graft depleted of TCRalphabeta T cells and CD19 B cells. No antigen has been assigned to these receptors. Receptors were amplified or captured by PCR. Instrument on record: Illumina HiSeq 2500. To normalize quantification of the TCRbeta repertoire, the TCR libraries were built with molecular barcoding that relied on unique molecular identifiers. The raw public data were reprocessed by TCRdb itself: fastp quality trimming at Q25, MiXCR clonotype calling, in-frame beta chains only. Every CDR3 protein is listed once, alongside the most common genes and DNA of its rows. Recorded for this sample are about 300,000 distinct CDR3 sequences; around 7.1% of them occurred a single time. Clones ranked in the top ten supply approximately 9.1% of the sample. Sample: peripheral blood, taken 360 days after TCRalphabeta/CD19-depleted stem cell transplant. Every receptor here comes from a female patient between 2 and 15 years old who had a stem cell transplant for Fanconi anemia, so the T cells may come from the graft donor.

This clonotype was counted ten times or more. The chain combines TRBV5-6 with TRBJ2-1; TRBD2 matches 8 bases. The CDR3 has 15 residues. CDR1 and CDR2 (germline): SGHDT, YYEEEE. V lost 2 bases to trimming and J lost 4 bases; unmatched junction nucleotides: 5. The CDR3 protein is CASSLRGGPYNEQFF. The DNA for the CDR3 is TGTGCCAGCAGCTTACGCGGGGGGCCATACAATGAGCAGTTCTTC. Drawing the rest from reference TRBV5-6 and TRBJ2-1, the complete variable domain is DAGVTQSPTHLIKTRGQQVTLRCSPKSGHDTVSWYQQALGQGPQFIFQYYEEEERQRGNFPDRFSGHQFPNYSSELNVNALLLGDSALYLCASSLRGGPYNEQFFGPGTRLTVL.

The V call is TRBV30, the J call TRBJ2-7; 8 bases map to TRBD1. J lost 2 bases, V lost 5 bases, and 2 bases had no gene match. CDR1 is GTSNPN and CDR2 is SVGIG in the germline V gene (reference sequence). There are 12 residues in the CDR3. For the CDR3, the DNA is TGTGCCTGGCGACAGGGGACCTACGAGCAGTACTTC. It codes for CAWRQGTYEQYF.

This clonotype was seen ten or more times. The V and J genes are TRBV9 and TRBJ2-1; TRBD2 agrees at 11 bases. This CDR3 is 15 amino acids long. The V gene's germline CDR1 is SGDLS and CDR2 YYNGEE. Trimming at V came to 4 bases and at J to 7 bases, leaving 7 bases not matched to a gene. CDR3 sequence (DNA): TGTGCCAGCAGCCCCTTCGGGACTAGCGGTAATGAGCAGTTCTTC. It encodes CASSPFGTSGNEQFF.

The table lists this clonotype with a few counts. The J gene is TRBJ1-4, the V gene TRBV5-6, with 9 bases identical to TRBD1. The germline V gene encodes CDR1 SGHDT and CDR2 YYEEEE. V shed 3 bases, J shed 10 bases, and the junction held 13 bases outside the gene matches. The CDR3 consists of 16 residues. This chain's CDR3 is CASSSRLTGGELKLFF. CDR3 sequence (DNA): TGTGCCAGCAGCTCTCGTCTGACAGGGGGGGAATTAAAACTGTTTTTT. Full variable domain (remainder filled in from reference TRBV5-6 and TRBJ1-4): DAGVTQSPTHLIKTRGQQVTLRCSPKSGHDTVSWYQQALGQGPQFIFQYYEEEERQRGNFPDRFSGHQFPNYSSELNVNALLLGDSALYLCASSSRLTGGELKLFFGSGTQLSVL.

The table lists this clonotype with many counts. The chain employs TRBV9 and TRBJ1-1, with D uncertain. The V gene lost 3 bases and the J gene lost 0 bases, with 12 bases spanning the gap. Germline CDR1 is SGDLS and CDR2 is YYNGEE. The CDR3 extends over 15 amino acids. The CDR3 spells CASSAGWTVNTEAFF. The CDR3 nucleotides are TGTGCCAGCAGCGCAGGATGGACGGTGAACACTGAAGCTTTCTTT.

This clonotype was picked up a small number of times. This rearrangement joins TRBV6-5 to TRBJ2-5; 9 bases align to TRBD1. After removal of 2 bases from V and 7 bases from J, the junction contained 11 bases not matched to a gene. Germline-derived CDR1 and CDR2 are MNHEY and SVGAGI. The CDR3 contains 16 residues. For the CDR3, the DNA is TGTGCCAGCAGTTACGGTGGACAGGGGTTGATTGGGACCCAGTACTTC. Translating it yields CASSYGGQGLIGTQYF.

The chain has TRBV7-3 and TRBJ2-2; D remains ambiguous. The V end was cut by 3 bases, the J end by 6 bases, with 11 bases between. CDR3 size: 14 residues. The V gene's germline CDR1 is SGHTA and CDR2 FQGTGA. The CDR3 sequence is CASSLMGNAGELFF. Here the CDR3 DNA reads TGTGCCAGCAGCTTGATGGGAAACGCCGGGGAGCTGTTTTTT. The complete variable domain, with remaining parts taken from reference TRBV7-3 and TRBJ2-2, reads GAGVSQTPSNKVTEKGKYVELRCDPISGHTALYWYRQSLGQGPEFLIYFQGTGAADDSGLPNDRFFAVRPEGSVSTLKIQRTERGDSAVYLCASSLMGNAGELFFGEGSRLTVL.

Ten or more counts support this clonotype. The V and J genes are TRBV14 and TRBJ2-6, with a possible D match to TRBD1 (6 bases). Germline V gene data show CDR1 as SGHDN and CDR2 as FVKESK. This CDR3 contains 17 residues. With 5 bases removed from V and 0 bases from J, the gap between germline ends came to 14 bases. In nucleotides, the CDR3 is TGTGCCAGCAGCGTAGGACAGTGGACCTCTGGGGCCAACGTCCTGACTTTC. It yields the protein CASSVGQWTSGANVLTF.

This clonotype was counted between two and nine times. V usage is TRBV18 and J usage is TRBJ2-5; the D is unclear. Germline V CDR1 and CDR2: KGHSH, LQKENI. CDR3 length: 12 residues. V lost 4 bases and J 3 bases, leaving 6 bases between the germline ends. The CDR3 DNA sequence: TGTGCCAGCTCACTTAAGGAAGAGACCCAGTACTTC. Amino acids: CASSLKEETQYF.

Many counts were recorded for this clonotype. The CDR3 DNA reads TGCGCCAGCTCAACCAGGGGTTCACCCCTCCACTTT. Protein sequence: CASSTRGSPLHF. The chain has TRBV5-1 and TRBJ1-6; maybe TRBD1 (6 bases). V was clipped by 7 bases and J by 9 bases, with 11 bases between them. The CDR3 is 12 amino acids. Germline-derived CDR1 and CDR2 are SGHRS and YFSETQ.

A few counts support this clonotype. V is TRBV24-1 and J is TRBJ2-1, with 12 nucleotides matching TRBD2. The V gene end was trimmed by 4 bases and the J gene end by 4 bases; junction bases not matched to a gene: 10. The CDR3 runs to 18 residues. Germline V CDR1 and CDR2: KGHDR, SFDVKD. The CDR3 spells CATSEPNHGLAGYNEQFF. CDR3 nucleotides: TGTGCCACCAGTGAACCCAACCACGGACTAGCGGGGTACAATGAGCAGTTCTTC.

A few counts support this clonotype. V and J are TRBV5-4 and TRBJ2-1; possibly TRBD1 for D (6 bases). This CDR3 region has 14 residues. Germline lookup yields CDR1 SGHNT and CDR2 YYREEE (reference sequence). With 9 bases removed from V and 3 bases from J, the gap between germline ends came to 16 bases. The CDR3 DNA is TGTGCCACCTCCACGCACAGGGACTACAATGAGCAGTTCTTC. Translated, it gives CATSTHRDYNEQFF.